The sequence of this T cell receptor beta chain was determined in a study of cytomegalovirus exposure and HLA in healthy donors. Study-wide results and limits: TCR beta sequences reportedly predicted most subjects' HLA-A and HLA-B alleles accurately.

CDR1 and CDR2 from the germline V gene are SGDLS and YYNGEE. This CDR3 has 16 residues. Trimming cost V 3 bases and J 2 bases, with 18 bases left between them. PCR was performed using 60 Vbeta and 13 Jbeta primers. Using immunoSEQ multiplex PCR, the repertoire was profiled, and TCRdb retains in-frame clones only, with some absent. In the table there are under 150,000 clones, about 81% of which are singletons. As to this clone: The antigen remains unidentified.

Input material: PBMCs. The receptor comes from a woman in her thirties or forties in good health and CMV-seropositive. The gene calls are TRBV9 and TRBJ2-7; TRBD2 might be the D (6 bases). CDR3 amino acids: CASSARPGLRAYEQYF. CDR3 nucleotide sequence: TGTGCCAGCAGCGCCCGACCGGGACTTAGAGCCTACGAGCAGTACTTC.